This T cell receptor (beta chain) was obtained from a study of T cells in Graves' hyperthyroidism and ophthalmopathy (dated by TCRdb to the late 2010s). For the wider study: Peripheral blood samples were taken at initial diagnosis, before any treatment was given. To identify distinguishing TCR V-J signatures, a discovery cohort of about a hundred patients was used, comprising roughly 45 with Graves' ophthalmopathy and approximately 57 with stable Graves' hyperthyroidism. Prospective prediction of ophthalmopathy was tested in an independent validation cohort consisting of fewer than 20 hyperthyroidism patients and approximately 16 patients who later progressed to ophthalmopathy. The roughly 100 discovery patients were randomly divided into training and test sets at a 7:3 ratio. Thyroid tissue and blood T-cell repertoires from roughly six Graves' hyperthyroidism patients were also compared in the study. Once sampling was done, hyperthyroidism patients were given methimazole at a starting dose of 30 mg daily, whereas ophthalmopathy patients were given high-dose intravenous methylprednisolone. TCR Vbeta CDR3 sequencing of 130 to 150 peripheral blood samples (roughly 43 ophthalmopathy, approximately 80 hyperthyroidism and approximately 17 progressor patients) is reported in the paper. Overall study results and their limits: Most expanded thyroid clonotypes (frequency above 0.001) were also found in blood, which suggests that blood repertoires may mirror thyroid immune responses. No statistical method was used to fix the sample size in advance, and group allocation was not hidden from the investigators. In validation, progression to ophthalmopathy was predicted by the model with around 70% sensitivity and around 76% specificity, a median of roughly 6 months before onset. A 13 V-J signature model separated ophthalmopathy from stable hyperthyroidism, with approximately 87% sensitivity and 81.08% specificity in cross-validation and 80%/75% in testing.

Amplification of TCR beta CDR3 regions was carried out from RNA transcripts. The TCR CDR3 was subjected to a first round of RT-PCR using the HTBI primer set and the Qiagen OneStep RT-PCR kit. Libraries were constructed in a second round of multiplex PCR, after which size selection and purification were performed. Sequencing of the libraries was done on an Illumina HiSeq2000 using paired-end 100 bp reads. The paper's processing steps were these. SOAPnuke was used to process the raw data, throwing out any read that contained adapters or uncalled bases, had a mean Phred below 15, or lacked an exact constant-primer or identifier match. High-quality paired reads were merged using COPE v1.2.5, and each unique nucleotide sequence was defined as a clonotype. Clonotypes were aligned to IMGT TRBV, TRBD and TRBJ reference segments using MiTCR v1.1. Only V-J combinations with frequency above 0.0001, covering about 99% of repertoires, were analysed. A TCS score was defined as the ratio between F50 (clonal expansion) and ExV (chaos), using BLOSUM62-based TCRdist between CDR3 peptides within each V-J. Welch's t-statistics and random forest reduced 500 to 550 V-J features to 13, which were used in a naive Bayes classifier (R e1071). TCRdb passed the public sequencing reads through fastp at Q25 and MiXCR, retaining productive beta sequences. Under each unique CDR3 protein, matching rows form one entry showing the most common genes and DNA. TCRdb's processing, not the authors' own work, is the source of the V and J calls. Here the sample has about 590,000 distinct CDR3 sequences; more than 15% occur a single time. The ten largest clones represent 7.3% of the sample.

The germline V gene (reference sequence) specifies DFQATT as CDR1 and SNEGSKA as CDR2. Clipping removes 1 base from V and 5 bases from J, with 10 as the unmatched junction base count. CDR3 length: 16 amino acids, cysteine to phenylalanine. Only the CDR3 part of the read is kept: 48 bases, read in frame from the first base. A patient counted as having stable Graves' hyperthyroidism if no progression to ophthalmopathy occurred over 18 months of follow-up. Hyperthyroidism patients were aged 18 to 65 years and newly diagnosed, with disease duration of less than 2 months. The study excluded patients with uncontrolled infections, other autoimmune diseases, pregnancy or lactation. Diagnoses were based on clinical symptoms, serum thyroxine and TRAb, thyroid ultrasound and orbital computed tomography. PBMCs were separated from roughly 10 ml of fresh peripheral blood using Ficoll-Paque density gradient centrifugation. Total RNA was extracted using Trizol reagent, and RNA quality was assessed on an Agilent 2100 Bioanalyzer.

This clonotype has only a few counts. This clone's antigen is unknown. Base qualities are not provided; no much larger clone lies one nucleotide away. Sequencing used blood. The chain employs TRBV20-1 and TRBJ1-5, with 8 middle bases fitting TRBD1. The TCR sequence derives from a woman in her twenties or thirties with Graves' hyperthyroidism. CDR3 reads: CSARGPGQGYDQPQHF. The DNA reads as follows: TGCAGTGCTAGAGGACCAGGACAGGGCTACGATCAGCCCCAGCATTTT.